These T cell receptor beta chains were read from a single sample in a study of beta chain features in type 1 diabetes. The table came from immunoSEQ multiplex PCR; TCRdb's copy has only in-frame clones and leaves some out. The sample has roughly 290,000 clones; about 8% are singletons. The sequencing input was central memory CD4+ T cells from blood. These receptors were taken from a woman aged 18-29 years in good health. CDR3s include the opening cysteine and the closing phenylalanine or tryptophan. D genes are given only for firm matches. For some rows the clone size is stated as once, few or many, or as a class when expanded; others skip it.

clone_size,d_call,v_call,j_call,cdr3_nt,cdr3_aa
NA,TRBD1,TRBV4-3,TRBJ2-7,TGCGCCAGCAGCCAAGGGACAGGGAGTACCTACGAGCAGTACTTC,CASSQGTGSTYEQYF
few,NA,TRBV7-9,TRBJ2-5,TGCGCCAGCAGCCAAGACCACCAAGAGACCCAGTACTTC,CASSQDHQETQYF
NA,NA,TRBV2,TRBJ1-1,TGTGCCAGCACCAGAGAACTTGAAGCTTTCTTT,CASTRELEAFF
few,NA,TRBV5-1,TRBJ1-2,TGCGCCAGCAGCTCCCAAGGGACACGGCCTCTCAGCTACACCTTC,CASSSQGTRPLSYTF
many,NA,TRBV11-2,TRBJ2-1,TGTGCCAGCGGCCCAAGGAATGTCGGGTTTGGTGAGCAGTTCTTC,CASGPRNVGFGEQFF
many,NA,TRBV18,TRBJ1-5,TGTGCCAGCTCACCAAGAGGGGAGCAGCCCCAGCATTTT,CASSPRGEQPQHF
few,TRBD1,TRBV19,TRBJ2-1,TGTGCCAGTAGTCGGGACAGAAAGAATGAGCAGTTCTTC,CASSRDRKNEQFF
few,TRBD1,TRBV5-1,TRBJ2-2,TGCGCCAGCAGCTTGTTTACTCGACAGGGTGACACCGGGGAGCTGTTTTTT,CASSLFTRQGDTGELFF
many,TRBD2,TRBV7-2,TRBJ2-1,TGTGCCAGCAGCCCGTCTAGCGGCAAAGGGAATGAGCAGTTCTTC,CASSPSSGKGNEQFF
NA,NA,TRBV5-1,TRBJ2-5,TGCGCCAGCAGCTTGGGCTGGATGGAGACCCAGTACTTC,CASSLGWMETQYF
NA,TRBD1,TRBV7-9,TRBJ1-1,TGTGCCAGCAGCCTGAAAGGGGGCTTAAGCACTGAAGCTTTCTTT,CASSLKGGLSTEAFF
NA,NA,TRBV7-9,TRBJ1-2,TGTGCCAGCAGCTTAGCAGGGGATTATGGCTACACCTTC,CASSLAGDYGYTF
few,NA,TRBV5-4,TRBJ1-1,TGTGCCAGCAGCTTGGCATCAGGTGCCGAAGCTTTCTTT,CASSLASGAEAFF
many,NA,TRBV28,TRBJ1-2,TGTGCCACCAGGCTAAACTATGGCTACACCTTC,CATRLNYGYTF
few,NA,TRBV28,TRBJ1-1,TGTGCCAGCAGTGCGGCCCACAGGGCCTCCCCCCCTGAAGCTTTCTTT,CASSAAHRASPPEAFF
few,NA,TRBV4-1,TRBJ1-2,TGCGCCAGCAGCCAAGATTTGGGAAATTATGGCTACACCTTC,CASSQDLGNYGYTF
few,TRBD2,TRBV30,TRBJ2-1,TGTGCCTGGGAGACTAGCGGGCGCTTTGAGCAGTTCTTC,CAWETSGRFEQFF
NA,NA,TRBV7-8,TRBJ1-1,TGTGCCAGCAGCTTAGTTGGGGGAGAAACTGAAGCTTTCTTT,CASSLVGGETEAFF
few,TRBD1,TRBV25-1,TRBJ2-2,TGTGCCAGCTCTCTTCAGGGGGCGTCCGGGGAGCTGTTTTTT,CASSLQGASGELFF
many,NA,TRBV19,TRBJ2-6,TGTGCCAGTAGTCCTTTCCCCTCTGGGGCCAACGTCCTGACTTTC,CASSPFPSGANVLTF
few,TRBD1,TRBV5-1,TRBJ2-1,TGCGCCAGCAGCAAGGGACAGAACAATGAGCAGTTCTTC,CASSKGQNNEQFF
NA,TRBD1,TRBV19,TRBJ2-1,TGTGCCAGTACGTCCAGGGGGCATGGTGAGCAGTTCTTC,CASTSRGHGEQFF
few,NA,TRBV27,TRBJ1-6,TGTGCCAGCAGTGAGTCTAATTCACCCCTCCACTTT,CASSESNSPLHF
many,NA,TRBV4-3,TRBJ2-6,TGCGCCAGCAGCCAAGCCCAAGGGACCTCTGGGGCCAACGTCCTGACTTTC,CASSQAQGTSGANVLTF